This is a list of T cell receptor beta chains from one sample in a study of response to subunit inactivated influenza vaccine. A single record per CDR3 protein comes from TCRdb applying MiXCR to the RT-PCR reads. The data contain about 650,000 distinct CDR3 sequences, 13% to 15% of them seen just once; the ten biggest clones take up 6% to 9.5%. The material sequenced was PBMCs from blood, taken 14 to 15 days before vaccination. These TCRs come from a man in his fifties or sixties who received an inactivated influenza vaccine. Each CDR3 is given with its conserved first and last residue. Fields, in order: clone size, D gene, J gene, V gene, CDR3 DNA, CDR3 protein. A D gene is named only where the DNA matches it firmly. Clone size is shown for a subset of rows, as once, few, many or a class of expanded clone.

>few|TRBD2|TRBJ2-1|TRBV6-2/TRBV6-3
TGTGCCAGCAGTGTGGAAAGCGGGGGGGTCAATGAGCAGTTCTTC
CASSVESGGVNEQFF
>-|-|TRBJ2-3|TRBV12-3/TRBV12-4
TGTGCCAGCAGTCCCCGGGAAGGGGGCAGGAGGGCAGATACGCAGTATTTT
CASSPREGGRRADTQYF
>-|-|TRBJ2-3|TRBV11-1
TGTGCCAGCAGCCCATGGTACGTGGCAACCAAGGCTTCAGATACGCAGTATTTT
CASSPWYVATKASDTQYF
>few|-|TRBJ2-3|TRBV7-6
TGTGCCAGCAGCTTAGTGCGGGCTAGCACAGATACGCAGTATTTT
CASSLVRASTDTQYF
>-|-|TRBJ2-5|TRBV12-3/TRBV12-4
TGTGCCAGCAGTTTAGCCTTCGTTGGGCCAGAGAAAGAGACCCAGTACTTC
CASSLAFVGPEKETQYF
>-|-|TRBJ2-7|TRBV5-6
TGTGCCAGCTTCTTGAGTGGGGCGGTCTACGAGCAGTACTTC
CASFLSGAVYEQYF
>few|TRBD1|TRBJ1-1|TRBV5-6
TGTGCCAGCCGAGGACAGGACAACACTGAAGCTTTCTTT
CASRGQDNTEAFF
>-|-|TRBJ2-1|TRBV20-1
TGCAGTGCTAGAGATCTCCCTAGAAGTGAGCAGTTCTTC
CSARDLPRSEQFF
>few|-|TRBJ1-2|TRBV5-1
TGCGCCAGCAGCCCAACCCGGGGCAGGGGCTATGGCTACACCTTC
CASSPTRGRGYGYTF
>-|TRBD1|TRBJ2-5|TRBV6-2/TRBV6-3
TGTGCCAGCAGTTCGACAGGGGTCGAGACCCAGTACTTC
CASSSTGVETQYF
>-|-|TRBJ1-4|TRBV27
TGTGCCAGCAGGTACCGGGAAAAACTGTTTTTT
CASRYREKLFF
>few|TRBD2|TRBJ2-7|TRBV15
TGTGCCACCAGCAGAGATCTCCCCGGGGGGGCCTCCTACGAGCAGTACTTC
CATSRDLPGGASYEQYF
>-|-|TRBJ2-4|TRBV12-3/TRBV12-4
TGTGCCAGCGGCAAACAGGGATTCGGAAACATTCAGTACTTC
CASGKQGFGNIQYF
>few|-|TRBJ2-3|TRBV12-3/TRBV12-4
TGTGCCAGCAGACGCAGGGTTCCTGCGGGCTTGGAGGGAGATACGCAGTATTTT
CASRRRVPAGLEGDTQYF
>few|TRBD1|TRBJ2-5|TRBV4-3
TGCGCCAGCAGCCAAGATACGGGACAGCCGGACCAGTACTTC
CASSQDTGQPDQYF
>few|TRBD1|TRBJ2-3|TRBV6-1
TGTGCCAGCATCAGGGACAGGGCTAGCACAGATACGCAGTATTTT
CASIRDRASTDTQYF
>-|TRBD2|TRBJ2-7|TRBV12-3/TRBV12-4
TGTGCCAGCAGTTTTGGTCGGGGGGGGTACGAGCAGTACTTC
CASSFGRGGYEQYF
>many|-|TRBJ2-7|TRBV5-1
TGCGCCAGCAGCTTAGAGGGCTCCACCTACGAGCAGTACTTC
CASSLEGSTYEQYF
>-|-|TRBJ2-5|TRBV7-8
TGTGCCAGCAGCCAAAATGTGCCGGGACCGAAAGAGACCCAGTACTTC
CASSQNVPGPKETQYF
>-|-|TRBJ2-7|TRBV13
TGTGCCAGCAGCTTATCCCAGGGAGGCGAGCAGTACTTC
CASSLSQGGEQYF
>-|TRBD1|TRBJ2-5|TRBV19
TGTGCCAGTAGCCAGACGGGACAGACACAAGAGACCCAGTACTTC
CASSQTGQTQETQYF
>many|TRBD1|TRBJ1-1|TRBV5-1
TGCGCCAGCAGCTTGGGGACAGGGGTGATGAACACTGAAGCTTTCTTT
CASSLGTGVMNTEAFF
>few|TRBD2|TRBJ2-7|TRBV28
TGTGCCAGCAGTCAAGCGGGGTACGAGGAGTACTTC
CASSQAGYEEYF
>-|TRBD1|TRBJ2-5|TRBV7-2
TGTGCCAGCAGCCGCAGGGACAGGGAAGAGACCCAGTACTTC
CASSRRDREETQYF
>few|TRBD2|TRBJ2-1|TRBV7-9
TGTGCCAGCAGCTCCTACGATAGCGGGTATGAGCAGTTCTTC
CASSSYDSGYEQFF
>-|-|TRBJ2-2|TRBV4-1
TGCGCCAACAGCTCCGGAGACGCGAACACCGGGGAGCTGTTTTTT
CANSSGDANTGELFF
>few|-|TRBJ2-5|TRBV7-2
TGTGCCAGCAGCTTAGGTGCTAGCGAGAGAGAGACCCAGTACTTC
CASSLGASERETQYF
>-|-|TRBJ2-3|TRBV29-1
TGCAGCGTTCTAGGGGTGGGAGATACGCAGTATTTT
CSVLGVGDTQYF
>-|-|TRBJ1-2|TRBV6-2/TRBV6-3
TGTGCCAGCAGTTCCCCTTGGCAGGGGTACTATGGCTACACCTTC
CASSSPWQGYYGYTF
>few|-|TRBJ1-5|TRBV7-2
TGTGCCAGCAGCTTAGCGAATGACAGGCAAAATAGCAATCAGCCCCAGCATTTT
CASSLANDRQNSNQPQHF
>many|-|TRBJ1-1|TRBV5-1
TGCGCCAGCAGCTGGACTCAGGGAACTGAAGCTTTCTTT
CASSWTQGTEAFF
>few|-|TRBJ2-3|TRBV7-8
TGTGCCAGCAGCCGCCGGGACCGGCGTGGAGGAGATACGCAGTATTTT
CASSRRDRRGGDTQYF
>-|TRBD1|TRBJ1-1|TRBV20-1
TGCAGTGCTAGGGTGGGACAGCCCAACACTGAAGCTTTCTTT
CSARVGQPNTEAFF
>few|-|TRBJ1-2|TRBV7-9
TGTGCCAGCAGCTTAGACTACGGGGCTCATGGCTACACCTTC
CASSLDYGAHGYTF
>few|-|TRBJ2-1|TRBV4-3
TGCGCCAGCAGCCAAGAAGGACAGCTGACCTACAATGAGCAGTTCTTC
CASSQEGQLTYNEQFF